This TCR beta chain was captured by sequencing in a study of blood T cell repertoires in COVID-19. On the study more broadly: The origin of the acute and convalescent COVID-19 samples was the United States, Italy and Spain. T cells, B-cell-depleted T cells, or PBMCs supplied cDNA or gDNA.

In germline, CDR1 is LGHDT, CDR2 YNNKEL (reference sequence). This CDR3 contains 16 residues. The ends were cut back, 0 bases at V and 10 bases at J, with 20 bases in the middle. Study processing details: Estimation of nucleated cell counts was performed using reference gene primer amplification. The table came from immunoSEQ multiplex PCR; TCRdb's copy has only in-frame clones and leaves some out. V and J calls and clone size are given by that table; D and trimming were obtained from the DNA. The sample holds more than 35,000 clones, about 88% seen once. The sequencing sample was made of peripheral blood. This sequence was found in a human donor in a cohort sampled during active COVID-19. The chain is built from TRBV3-1 (or the pseudogene TRBV3-2) and TRBJ2-3; D may be TRBD1 (5 bases). This CDR3 is CASSQDSGADPRAQYF. In nucleotides, the CDR3 is TGTGCCAGCAGCCAAGATTCGGGCGCGGATCCCAGGGCGCAGTATTTT.